This T cell receptor beta chain was captured in a study of beta chain features in type 1 diabetes. Study information: There was similarity between patients and healthy donors in age, gender and cell yields. The study's findings and limits: The study found moderately but significantly shorter TCRB CDR3s in all four CD4+ subsets of Type 1 diabetes patients. Patients and controls would be equally affected if PCR favored shorter templates.

Sequenced material consisted of expressed TCRB transcripts (all of the isolated RNA was reverse transcribed). TCRdb's table, derived via immunoSEQ multiplex PCR, lists solely in-frame clones and lacks some. The sample holds more than 250,000 clones, roughly 22% seen once. This clone was seen only a few times. Its target is not known. Purity exceeded 95% in all sorted populations. The germline CDR1 and CDR2 sequences are SNHLY and FYNNEI. CDR3 length: 12 amino acids. Trimming removed 6 bases from V and 5 bases from J, with 11 bases in between. The sequencing sample was made of naive CD4+ T cells from blood. The TCR was taken from a woman aged 40-49 years with type 1 diabetes. The V and J genes are TRBV2 and TRBJ2-7, with a tentative D call TRBD1 (5 bases). DNA for the CDR3: TGTGCCAGCAGGGCTCTAGGGGACGAGCAGTACTTC. Residues: CASRALGDEQYF.